This T cell receptor (beta chain) was profiled in a study of human T cells and chemical hapten exposure (dated by TCRdb to the early 2020s). In the study overall: For sensitization, 2% DPC in acetone was applied to a 2 cm by 2 cm area of upper inner arm skin. In alopecia patients, the study followed how the peripheral blood TCR repertoire changed in vivo over primary and secondary sensitization to diphenylcyclopropenone (DPC), a hapten. Blood was sampled from patients pre-sensitization (week 0) and at 2, 6 and about 24 weeks after DPC sensitization. Alopecia areata with under or over 50% scalp involvement, alopecia totalis and alopecia universalis were represented in the patient cohort, which was mostly female. Patch testing was done on the upper back using Finn chambers containing 0.01% DPC, and results were scored after 6 days according to International Contact Dermatitis Research Group standards. Libraries were combined into a pool for sequencing, and differences in TCR yield between samples came mainly from small differences in library volumes within the pool. Patients additionally received weekly therapeutic DPC doses to the scalp throughout the roughly 26-week study period. Twenty-nine alopecia patients provided blood for TCR sequencing at one to four time points (pre-sensitization, 2, 6 and 24 weeks). What the research found in general, with its limitations: Significantly more large CDR3 similarity clusters were formed by expanded TCRs than by pre-sensitization or healthy control sets, consistent with antigen-driven responses. Repeated subsampling changed both the strength of the expansion versus patch-test correlation and the threshold at which the correlation became significant. Because every patient had alopecia, a presumed autoimmune disease, the patients' immune response might differ from that of healthy individuals. The number of TCRs above 1 in 1000 frequency did not change with DPC sensitization; there was no evidence of global repertoire structure alterations. Patch test score was positively correlated with the number of PT1 expanded TCRs, with significance at thresholds 8, 16 and 32 but not at 4.

From a lookup of the germline V gene, CDR1 and CDR2 are SNHLY and FYNNEI. Measured from the cysteine to the valine, the CDR3 is 12 residues long. This entry keeps only the CDR3 DNA: 36 bases, framed from base 1. Trimming accounts for 8 bases at V and 1 base at J, while the number of junction bases matched to no gene is 2. The label giving this sample's time point can be read as: pre-sensitization, week 0. This sample's treatment or condition label indicates: therapeutic diphenylcyclopropenone sensitization with weekly scalp DPC. At every patch-test visit, the blood draw took place before the patch test was put on. Eligible patients were aged 18 to 70, diagnosed with alopecia, deemed suitable for DPC therapy, and excluded if pregnant. Total RNA was isolated from unfractionated whole blood collected in Tempus Blood RNA tubes. Libraries came from RACE. Sequenced on a NextSeq 500. During library preparation, unique molecular identifiers were attached to individual cDNA molecules so that TCRs could be counted quantitatively and reproducibly. Each blood RNA sample was used to sequence both TCR alpha and TCR beta chains. The authors' pipeline ran thus. The median number of TCRs per sample was around 100,000, ranging from roughly 20,000 to 690,600. V, J and CDR3 annotation of the TCR reads was carried out using the Decombinator software suite. For PS versus PT1 abundance plots, all samples were subsampled to the same number of TCRs (28,000). TCRs were defined as expanded if absent before sensitization and observed at least eight times at the 2-week time point. The raw public reads went through TCRdb reprocessing: fastp at Q25, MiXCR clone calling, in-frame beta chains kept. Each entry is one CDR3 protein sequence, shown with its most common DNA and genes. The V and J calls and clone size come from TCRdb's table, not from the authors' own analysis. The sample yields 250,000 or so distinct CDR3 sequences; 7.7% were counted once. The biggest ten clones account for around 1.2% of the sample.

In this sample, this clonotype turned up a few times. The specificity of this receptor is unknown. There are no base qualities to consult, and no much larger clone falls within one base. The clonotype was recovered from a man younger than 35 with alopecia areata. Some clones in this sample may be carry-over from other donors' samples. Recombination joined TRBV2 with TRBJ2-7; 7 of the junction bases match TRBD2. This sample comprised whole blood, obtained in connection with sensitization to the hapten diphenylcyclopropenone (DPC). The sequenced DNA: TGTGCCAGCTGGGGGGGTTCCTACGAGCAGTACGTC. Translated, it reads CASWGGSYEQYV.